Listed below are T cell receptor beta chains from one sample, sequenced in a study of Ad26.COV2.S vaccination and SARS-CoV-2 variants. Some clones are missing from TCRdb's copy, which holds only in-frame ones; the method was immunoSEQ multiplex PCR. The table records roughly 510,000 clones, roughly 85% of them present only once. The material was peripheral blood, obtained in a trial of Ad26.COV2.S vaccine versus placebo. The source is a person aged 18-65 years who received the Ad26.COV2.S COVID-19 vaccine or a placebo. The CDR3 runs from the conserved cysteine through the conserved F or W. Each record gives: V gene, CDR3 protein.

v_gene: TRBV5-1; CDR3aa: CASSLGSGQSYGYTF
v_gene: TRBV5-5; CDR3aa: CASSIRDRRNTEAFF
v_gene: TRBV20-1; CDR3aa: CSASLDRVMGQYF
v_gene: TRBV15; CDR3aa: CATSRSPHSGTASYEQYF
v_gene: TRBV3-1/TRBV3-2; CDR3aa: CASSQDSSGANVLTF
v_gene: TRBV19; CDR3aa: CATLAGFPYNEQFF
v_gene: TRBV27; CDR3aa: CASSSGGHPLYF
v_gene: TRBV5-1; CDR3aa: CASSLRPVGAGANEQFF
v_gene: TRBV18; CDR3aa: CASSTGQGDTGELFF
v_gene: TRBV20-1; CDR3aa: CSAGGRDTQYF
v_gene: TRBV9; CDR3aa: CASSVGIYTEAFF
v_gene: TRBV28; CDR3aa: CASFGSNYGYTF
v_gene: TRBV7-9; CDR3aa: CASSPRRQGMYYGYTF
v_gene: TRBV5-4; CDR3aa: CASSLDGTARNTGELFF
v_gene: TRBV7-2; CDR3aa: CASSPSGVGQPQHF
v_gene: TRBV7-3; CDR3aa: CASSHPGTGPQYF
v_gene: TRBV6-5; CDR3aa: CASRGSGTYEQYF
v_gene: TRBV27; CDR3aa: CASSPSPGFHEQYF
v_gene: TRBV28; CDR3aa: CASGAAYTEAFF
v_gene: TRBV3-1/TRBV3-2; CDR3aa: CASSQRGSPSYNF
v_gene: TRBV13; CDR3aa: CASSPPRAVVGEQYF
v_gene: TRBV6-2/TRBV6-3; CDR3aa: CASSSLFGYTF
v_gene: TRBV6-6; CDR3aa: CASGGPSNQPQHF
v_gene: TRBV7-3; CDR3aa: CASSPLGGLHTGELFF
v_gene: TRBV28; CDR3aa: CASRGGGKPQHF
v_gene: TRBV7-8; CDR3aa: CASSGRQLNTGELFF
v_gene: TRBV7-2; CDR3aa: CASSRDRGYEGYTF
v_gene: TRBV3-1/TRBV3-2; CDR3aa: CASSPRGQGLTEAFF
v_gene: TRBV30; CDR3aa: CAWSVLSGRDEQYF
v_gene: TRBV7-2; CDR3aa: CASSLAHLTGGYGYTF
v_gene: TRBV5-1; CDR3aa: CASSLEGQPQHF
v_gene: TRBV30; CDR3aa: CAWSVGSGYTF
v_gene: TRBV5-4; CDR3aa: CASSPGFSGRSTQYF
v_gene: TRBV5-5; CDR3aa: CASSYAAGAVNNEQFF
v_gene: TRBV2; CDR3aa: CASSEGDPGDRQPQHF
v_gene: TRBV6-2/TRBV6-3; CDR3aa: CASSWGTSGGGKTQYF
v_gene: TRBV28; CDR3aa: CASHESRDYYEQYF
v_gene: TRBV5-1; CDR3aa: CASSTRTSGAVWTQYF
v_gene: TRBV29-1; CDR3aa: CSVRDRGSYNSPLHF
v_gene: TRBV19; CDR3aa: CASNPRSPVGGEQFF
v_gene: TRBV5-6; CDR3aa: CASSSLLRGNQPQHF
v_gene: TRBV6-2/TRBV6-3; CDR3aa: CASTPGFHGELFF
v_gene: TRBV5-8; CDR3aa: CASSLGDTQYF
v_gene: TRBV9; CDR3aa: CASKAEAYNEQFF
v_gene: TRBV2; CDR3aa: CASRREGPRGLTEAFF
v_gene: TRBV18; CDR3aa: CASSPFGTGRNTGELFF
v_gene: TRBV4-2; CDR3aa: CASSQVLREGESSYNEQFF
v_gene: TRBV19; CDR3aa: CASRLFMGGTEAFF
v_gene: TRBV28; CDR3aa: CASNSRGPSEKLFF
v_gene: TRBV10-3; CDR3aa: CAISEGDSFNQPQHF
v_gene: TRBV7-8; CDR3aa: CASSLQETQYF
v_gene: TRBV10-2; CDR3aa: CASSEQSDTIYF
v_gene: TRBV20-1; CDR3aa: CSGPGRDGYTF